Sequencing of this T cell receptor (beta chain) was carried out in a study of T cells in Graves' hyperthyroidism and ophthalmopathy. Study outcomes and limitations: Blood shared most expanded thyroid clonotypes above 0.001.

V gave up 3 bases and J gave up 0 bases, with 9 bases separating them. The CDR3 totals 14 residues. Using RNA transcripts as the source, TCR beta CDR3 regions were amplified. Researchers ran a first-round RT-PCR on the TCR CDR3 using the HTBI primer set. MiXCR was run by TCRdb on the multiplex PCR reads, yielding one entry per CDR3 protein. The sample consists of hundreds of thousands of distinct CDR3 sequences, roughly 22% of them appearing once. This clonotype has ten or more counts. Its specificity is unknown. Diagnoses rested on clinical symptoms, serum thyroxine and TRAb, thyroid ultrasound and orbital computed tomography.

The rearrangement links TRBV12-3 or TRBV12-4 to TRBJ2-7; D gene uncertain. The clonotype originates from a middle-aged woman with Graves' ophthalmopathy. The sequencing input was blood. CDR3 residues: CASSLWQSSYEQYF. The CDR3, as DNA: TGTGCCAGCAGTTTGTGGCAGTCCTCCTACGAGCAGTACTTC.